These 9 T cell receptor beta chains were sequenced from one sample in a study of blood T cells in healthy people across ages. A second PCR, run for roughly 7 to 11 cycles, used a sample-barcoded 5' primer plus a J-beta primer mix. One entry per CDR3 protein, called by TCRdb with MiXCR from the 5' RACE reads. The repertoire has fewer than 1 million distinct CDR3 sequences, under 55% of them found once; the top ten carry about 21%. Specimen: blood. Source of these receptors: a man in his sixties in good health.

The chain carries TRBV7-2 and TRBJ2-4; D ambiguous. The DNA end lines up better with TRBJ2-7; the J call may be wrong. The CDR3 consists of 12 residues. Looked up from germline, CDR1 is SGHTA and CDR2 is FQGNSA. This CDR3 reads CASSLYQHEQYF. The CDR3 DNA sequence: TGTGCCAGCAGCTTGTATCAGCACGAGCAGTACTTC.

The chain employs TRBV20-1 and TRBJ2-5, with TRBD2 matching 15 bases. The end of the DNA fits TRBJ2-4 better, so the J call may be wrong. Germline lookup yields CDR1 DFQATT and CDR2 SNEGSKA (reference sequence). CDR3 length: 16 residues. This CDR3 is CSARDWTSGGENIQYF. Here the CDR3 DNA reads TGCAGTGCTAGAGATTGGACTAGCGGGGGGGAAAACATTCAGTACTTC.

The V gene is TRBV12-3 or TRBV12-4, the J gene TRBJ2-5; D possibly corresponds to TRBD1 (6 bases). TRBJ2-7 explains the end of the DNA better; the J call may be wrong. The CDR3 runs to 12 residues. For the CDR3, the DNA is TGTGCCAGCAGTGCTGCAGGGGTCGAGCAGTACTTC. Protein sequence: CASSAAGVEQYF.

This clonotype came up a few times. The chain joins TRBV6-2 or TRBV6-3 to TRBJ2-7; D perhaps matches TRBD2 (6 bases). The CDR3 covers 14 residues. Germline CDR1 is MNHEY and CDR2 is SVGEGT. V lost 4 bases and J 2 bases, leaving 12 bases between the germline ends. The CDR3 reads CASSSQRVPYEQYF. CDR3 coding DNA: TGTGCCAGCAGTTCCCAGCGGGTTCCCTACGAGCAGTACTTC.

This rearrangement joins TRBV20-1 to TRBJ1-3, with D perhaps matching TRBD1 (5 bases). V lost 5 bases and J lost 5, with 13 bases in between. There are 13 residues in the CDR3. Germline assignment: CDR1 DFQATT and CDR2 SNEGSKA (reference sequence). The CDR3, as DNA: TGCAGTGCTTGGGACGGCCGGCGAAACACCATATATTTT. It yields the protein CSAWDGRRNTIYF.

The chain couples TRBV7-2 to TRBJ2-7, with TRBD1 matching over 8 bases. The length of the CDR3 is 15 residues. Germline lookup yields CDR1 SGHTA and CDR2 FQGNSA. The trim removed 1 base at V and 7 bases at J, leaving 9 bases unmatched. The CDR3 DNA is TGTGCCAGCAGCTTAGTGGCGACAGGGGTTCAGGAGCAGTACTTC. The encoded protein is CASSLVATGVQEQYF.

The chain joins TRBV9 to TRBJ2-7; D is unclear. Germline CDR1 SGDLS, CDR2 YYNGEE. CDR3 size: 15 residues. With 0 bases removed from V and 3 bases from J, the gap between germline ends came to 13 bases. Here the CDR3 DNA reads TGTGCCAGCAGCGTAGGGCCCAAACCCATCTACGAGCAGTACTTC. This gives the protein CASSVGPKPIYEQYF.

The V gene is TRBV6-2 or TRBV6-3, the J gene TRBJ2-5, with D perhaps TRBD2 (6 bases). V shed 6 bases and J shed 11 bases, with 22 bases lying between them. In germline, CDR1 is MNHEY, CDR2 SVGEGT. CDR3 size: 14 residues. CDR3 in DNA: TGTGCCAGCAGGTCTGGCGGGGCCGGGGGTGAGCAGTACTTC. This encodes CASRSGGAGGEQYF.

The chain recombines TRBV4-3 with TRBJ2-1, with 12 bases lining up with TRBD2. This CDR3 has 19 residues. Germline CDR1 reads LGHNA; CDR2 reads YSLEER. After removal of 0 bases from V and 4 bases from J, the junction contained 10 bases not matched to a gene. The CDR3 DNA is TGCGCCAGCAGCCAAGATCCTCCCCGGACTAGCGGGGATTACAATGAGCAGTTCTTC. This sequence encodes CASSQDPPRTSGDYNEQFF.